This section outlines one T cell receptor (beta chain) sequence together with its context. The data were taken from a study of blood T cell repertoires in COVID-19. Cohort allocation depended upon clinical history that participants reported. In the original processing: Using reference gene primer amplification, nucleated cell counts were estimated. TCRdb's table, derived via immunoSEQ multiplex PCR, lists solely in-frame clones and lacks some. The V and J calls and clone size are taken from that table; D and trimming were inferred from the DNA. The data contain approximately 220,000 clones, around 88% of them singletons. Germline-derived CDR1 and CDR2 are MNHEY and SMNVEV (reference sequence). Trimming took 7 bases from V and 3 from J; bases not matched to a gene: 8. The CDR3 length is 15 residues.

Sequenced material: PBMCs or T cells enriched from blood (not recorded which). The source is a woman aged 30 to 39 who had been exposed to COVID-19. The genes are TRBV27 and TRBJ2-3, with 9 bases fitting TRBD2. CDR3 in amino acids: CASTIRRGGTDTQYF. Here the CDR3 DNA reads TGTGCCAGCACCATTAGGCGGGGGGGAACAGATACGCAGTATTTT.